The subject of this entry is one TCR beta chain. Its specificity is not known. Sequencing was performed with immunoSEQ multiplex PCR; in TCRdb, only in-frame clones are kept and a portion is missing. The table shows tens of thousands of clones, with more than 85% occurring only once. The entry originates in a study of graft-versus-host responses after intestinal transplantation. Background on the study: Each patient got anti-thymocyte globulin induction, then tacrolimus and steroids for approximately 3 years.

Study outcomes and limitations: Peak levels of circulating GvH clones tracked with early post-transplant HvG declines.

The specimen comprised unstimulated CD8+ T cells sorted from spleen or lymph node cells, sampled before intestinal transplant. The receptor comes from a human donor who received an intestinal transplant.

This chain's CDR3 is CASSFTVGGNYGYTF. The DNA of the CDR3 is TGTGCCAGCAGCTTCACCGTAGGGGGCAACTATGGCTACACCTTC. The rearrangement joins TRBV7-9 to TRBJ1-2; 7 positions agree with TRBD1. Germline V gene sequence: CDR1 SEHNR, CDR2 FQNEAQ (reference sequence). Unmatched junction bases numbered 6, after V lost 3 bases and J lost 2 bases. The CDR3 has 15 residues.